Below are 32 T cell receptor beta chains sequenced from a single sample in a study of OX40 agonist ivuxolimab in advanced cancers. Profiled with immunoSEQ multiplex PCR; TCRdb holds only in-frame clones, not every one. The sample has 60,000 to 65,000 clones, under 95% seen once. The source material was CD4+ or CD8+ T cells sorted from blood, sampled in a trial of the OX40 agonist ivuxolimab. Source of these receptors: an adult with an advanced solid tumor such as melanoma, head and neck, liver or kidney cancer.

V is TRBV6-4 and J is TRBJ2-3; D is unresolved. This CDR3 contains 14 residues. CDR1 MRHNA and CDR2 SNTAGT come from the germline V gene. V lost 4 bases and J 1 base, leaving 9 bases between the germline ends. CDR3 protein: CASSAVSGTDTQYF. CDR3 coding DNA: TGTGCCAGCAGTGCAGTTTCAGGCACAGATACGCAGTATTTT.

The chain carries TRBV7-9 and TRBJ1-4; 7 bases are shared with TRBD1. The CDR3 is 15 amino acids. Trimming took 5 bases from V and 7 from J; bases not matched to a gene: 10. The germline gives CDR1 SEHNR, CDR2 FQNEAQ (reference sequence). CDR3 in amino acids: CASSVRTGSLEKLFF. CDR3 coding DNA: TGTGCCAGCAGCGTAAGGACAGGTTCTCTTGAAAAACTGTTTTTT.

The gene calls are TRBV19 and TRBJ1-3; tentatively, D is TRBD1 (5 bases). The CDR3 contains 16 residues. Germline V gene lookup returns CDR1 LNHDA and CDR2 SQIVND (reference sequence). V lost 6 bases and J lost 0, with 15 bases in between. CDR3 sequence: CASSPLDRSSGNTIYF. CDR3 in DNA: TGTGCCAGTAGCCCGTTAGACAGAAGCTCTGGAAACACCATATATTTT.

CDR3 sequence reads: CASSYLSVNTEAFF. The CDR3 DNA reads TGTGCCAGCAGTTACCTTTCGGTGAACACTGAAGCTTTCTTT. The rearrangement joins TRBV6-5 to TRBJ1-1; D unclear. This CDR3 comprises 14 residues. Germline CDR1 and CDR2: MNHEY and SVGAGI. V shed 2 bases and J shed 0 bases, with 7 bases lying between them.

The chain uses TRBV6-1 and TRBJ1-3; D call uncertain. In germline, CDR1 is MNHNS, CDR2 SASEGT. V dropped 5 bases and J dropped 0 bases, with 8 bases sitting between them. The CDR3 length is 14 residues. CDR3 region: CASSSSFSGNTIYF. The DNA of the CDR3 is TGTGCCAGCAGTTCGAGTTTCTCTGGAAACACCATATATTTT.

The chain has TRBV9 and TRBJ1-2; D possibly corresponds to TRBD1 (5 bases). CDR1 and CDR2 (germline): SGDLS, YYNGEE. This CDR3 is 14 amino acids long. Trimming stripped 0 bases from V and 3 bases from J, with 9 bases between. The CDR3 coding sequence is TGTGCCAGCAGCGTAGGGGGGACTGACTATGGCTACACCTTC. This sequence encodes CASSVGGTDYGYTF.

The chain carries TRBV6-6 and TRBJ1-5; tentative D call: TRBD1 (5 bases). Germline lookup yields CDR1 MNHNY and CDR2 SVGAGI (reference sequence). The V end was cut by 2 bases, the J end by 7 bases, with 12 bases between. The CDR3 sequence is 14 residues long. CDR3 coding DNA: TGTGCCAGCAGTTACGACGGGGCTAAACAGCCCCAGCATTTT. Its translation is CASSYDGAKQPQHF.

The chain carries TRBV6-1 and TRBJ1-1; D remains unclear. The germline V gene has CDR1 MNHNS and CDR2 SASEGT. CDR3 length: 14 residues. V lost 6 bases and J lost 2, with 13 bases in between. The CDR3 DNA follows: TGTGCCAGCAGCTACGACACCATCAACACTGAAGCTTTCTTT. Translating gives CASSYDTINTEAFF.

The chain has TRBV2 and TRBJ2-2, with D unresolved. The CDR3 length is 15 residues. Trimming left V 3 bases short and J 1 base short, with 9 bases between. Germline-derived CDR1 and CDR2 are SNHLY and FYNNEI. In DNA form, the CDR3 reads TGTGCCAGCAGTGAGGTGAACGTGAACACCGGGGAGCTGTTTTTT. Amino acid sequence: CASSEVNVNTGELFF. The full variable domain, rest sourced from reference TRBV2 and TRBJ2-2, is EPEVTQTPSHQVTQMGQEVILRCVPISNHLYFYWYRQILGQKVEFLVSFYNNEISEKSEIFDDQFSVERPDGSNFTLKIRSTKLEDSAMYFCASSEVNVNTGELFFGEGSRLTVL.

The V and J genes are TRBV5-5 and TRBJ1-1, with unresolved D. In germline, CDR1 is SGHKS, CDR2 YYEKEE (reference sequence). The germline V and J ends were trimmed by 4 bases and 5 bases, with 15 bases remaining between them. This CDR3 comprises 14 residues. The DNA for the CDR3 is TGTGCCAGCAGCGGGGTTTGGGAGGAGACTGAAGCTTTCTTT. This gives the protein CASSGVWEETEAFF.

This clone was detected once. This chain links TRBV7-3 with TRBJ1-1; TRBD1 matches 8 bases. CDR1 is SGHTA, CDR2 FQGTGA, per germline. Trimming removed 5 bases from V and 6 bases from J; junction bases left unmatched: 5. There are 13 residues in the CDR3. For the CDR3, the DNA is TGTGCCAGCAGCCCCGACAGGGGACCTGAAGCTTTCTTT. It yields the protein CASSPDRGPEAFF.

The CDR3 is CASRPSGSPYEQYF. CDR3 in DNA: TGTGCCAGCAGGCCGTCAGGGAGCCCCTACGAGCAGTACTTC. This chain joins TRBV28 and TRBJ2-7; D tentatively fits TRBD1 or TRBD2 (5 bases each). The CDR3 is 14 amino acids. V dropped 6 bases and J dropped 2 bases, with 14 bases sitting between them. Germline lookup yields CDR1 MDHEN and CDR2 SYDVKM.

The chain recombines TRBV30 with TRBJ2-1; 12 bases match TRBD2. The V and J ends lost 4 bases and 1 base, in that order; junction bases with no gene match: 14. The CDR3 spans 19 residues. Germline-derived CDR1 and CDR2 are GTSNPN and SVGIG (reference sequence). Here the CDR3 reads CAWTSSGLAGKGSYNEQFF. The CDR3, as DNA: TGTGCCTGGACCAGCTCGGGACTAGCGGGTAAGGGTTCCTACAATGAGCAGTTCTTC.

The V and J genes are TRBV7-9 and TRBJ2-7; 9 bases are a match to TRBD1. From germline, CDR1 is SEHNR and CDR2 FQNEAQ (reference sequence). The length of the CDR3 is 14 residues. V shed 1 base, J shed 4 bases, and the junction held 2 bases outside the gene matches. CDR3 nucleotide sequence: TGTGCCAGCAGCTTAGGGACAGGGGAATACGAGCAGTACTTC. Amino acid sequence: CASSLGTGEYEQYF. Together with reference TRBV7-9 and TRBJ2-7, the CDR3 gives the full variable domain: DTGVSQNPRHKITKRGQNVTFRCDPISEHNRLYWYRQTLGQGPEFLTYFQNEAQLEKSRLLSDRFSAERPKGSFSTLEIQRTEQGDSAMYLCASSLGTGEYEQYFGPGTRLTVT.

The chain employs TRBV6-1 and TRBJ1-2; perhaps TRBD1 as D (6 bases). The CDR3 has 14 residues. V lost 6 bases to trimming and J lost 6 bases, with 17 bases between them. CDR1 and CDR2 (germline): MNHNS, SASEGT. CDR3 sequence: CASSVGTPTHGYTF. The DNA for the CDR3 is TGTGCCAGCAGCGTCGGGACACCCACCCATGGCTACACCTTC.

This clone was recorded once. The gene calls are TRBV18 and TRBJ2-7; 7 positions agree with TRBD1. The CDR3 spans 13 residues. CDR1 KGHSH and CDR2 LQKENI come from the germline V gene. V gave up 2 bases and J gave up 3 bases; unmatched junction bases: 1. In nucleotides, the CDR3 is TGTGCCAGCTCACCAAACAGGGGCTACGAGCAGTACTTC. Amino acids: CASSPNRGYEQYF.

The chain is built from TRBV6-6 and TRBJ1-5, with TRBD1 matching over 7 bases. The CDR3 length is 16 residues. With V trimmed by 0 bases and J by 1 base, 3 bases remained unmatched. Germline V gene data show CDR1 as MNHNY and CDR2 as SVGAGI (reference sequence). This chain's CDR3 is CASSYSQGVSNQPQHF. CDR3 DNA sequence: TGTGCCAGCAGTTACTCCCAGGGGGTGAGCAATCAGCCCCAGCATTTT.

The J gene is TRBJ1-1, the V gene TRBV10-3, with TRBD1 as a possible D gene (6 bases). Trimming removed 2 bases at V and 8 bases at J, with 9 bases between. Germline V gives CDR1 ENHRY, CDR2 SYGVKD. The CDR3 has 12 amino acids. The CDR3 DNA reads TGTGCCATCAGTGAGATCCAGGGGGAAGCTTTCTTT. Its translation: CAISEIQGEAFF.

CDR3 coding DNA: TGTGCCAGCAGCCAAGACGGGGGGGAGACCCAGTACTTC. Translation gives CASSQDGGETQYF. This chain uses TRBV4-2 with TRBJ2-5; 7 positions agree with TRBD2. V dropped 0 bases and J dropped 5; count of bases not matched to a gene: 0. This CDR3 spans 13 amino acids. In germline, CDR1 is LGHNA, CDR2 YNFKEQ.

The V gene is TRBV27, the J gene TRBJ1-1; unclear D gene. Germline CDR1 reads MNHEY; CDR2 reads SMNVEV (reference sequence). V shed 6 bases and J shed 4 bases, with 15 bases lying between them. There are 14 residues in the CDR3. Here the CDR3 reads CASRSTPRGTEAFF. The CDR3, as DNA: TGTGCCAGCAGGTCAACTCCCCGGGGCACTGAAGCTTTCTTT.

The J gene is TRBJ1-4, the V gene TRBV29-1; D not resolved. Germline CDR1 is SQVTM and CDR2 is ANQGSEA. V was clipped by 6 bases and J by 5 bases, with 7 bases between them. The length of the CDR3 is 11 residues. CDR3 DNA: TGCAGCGTGGGATGGAATGAAAAACTGTTTTTT. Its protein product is CSVGWNEKLFF.

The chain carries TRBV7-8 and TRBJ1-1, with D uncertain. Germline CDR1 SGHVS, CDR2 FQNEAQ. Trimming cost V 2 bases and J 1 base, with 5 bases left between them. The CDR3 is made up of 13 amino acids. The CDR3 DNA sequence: TGTGCCAGCAGCTTACCGGGGAACACTGAAGCTTTCTTT. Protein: CASSLPGNTEAFF.

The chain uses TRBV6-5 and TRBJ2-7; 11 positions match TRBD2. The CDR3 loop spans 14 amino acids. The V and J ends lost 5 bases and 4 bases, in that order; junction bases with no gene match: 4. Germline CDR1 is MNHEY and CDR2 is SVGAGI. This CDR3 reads CASSLAGGLYEQYF. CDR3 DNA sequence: TGTGCCAGCAGTCTAGCGGGGGGCCTGTACGAGCAGTACTTC.

CDR3 sequence: CASSSSRFGQNTEAFF. The CDR3, as DNA: TGTGCCAGCAGTTCCTCCCGCTTCGGGCAGAACACTGAAGCTTTCTTT. This sequence joins TRBV27 and TRBJ1-1, with D unclear. V lost 4 bases to trimming and J lost 1 base, with 16 bases between them. CDR3 size: 16 residues. CDR1 is MNHEY and CDR2 is SMNVEV in the germline V gene (reference sequence).

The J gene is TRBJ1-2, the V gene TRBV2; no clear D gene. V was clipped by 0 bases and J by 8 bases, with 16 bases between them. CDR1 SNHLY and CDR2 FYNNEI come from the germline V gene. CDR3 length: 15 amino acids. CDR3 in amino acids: CASSEAVRQPRGYTF. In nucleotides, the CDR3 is TGTGCCAGCAGTGAAGCAGTCCGGCAGCCTAGAGGCTACACCTTC.

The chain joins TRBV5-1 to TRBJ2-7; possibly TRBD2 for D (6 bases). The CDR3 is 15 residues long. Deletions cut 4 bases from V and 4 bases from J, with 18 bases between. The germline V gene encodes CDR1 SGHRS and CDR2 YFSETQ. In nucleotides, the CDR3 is TGCGCCAGCAGCATCACTAGCTCATACCCTTACGAGCAGTACTTC. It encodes CASSITSSYPYEQYF.

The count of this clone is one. DNA for the CDR3: TGTGCCAGTACGGGAAGGCAGGGGGCGCGTGGCTACACCTTC. The encoded protein is CASTGRQGARGYTF. The genes are TRBV19 and TRBJ1-2; 8 positions match TRBD1. V lost 7 bases and J lost 7; bases outside the gene matches: 11. In germline, CDR1 is LNHDA, CDR2 SQIVND (reference sequence). CDR3 length equals 14 residues.

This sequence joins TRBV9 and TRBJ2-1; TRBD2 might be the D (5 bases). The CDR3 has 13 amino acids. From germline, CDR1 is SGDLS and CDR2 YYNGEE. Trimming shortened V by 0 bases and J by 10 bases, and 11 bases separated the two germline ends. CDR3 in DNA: TGTGCCAGCAGCGTAGGCGGGCCCAAGGAGCAGTTCTTC. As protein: CASSVGGPKEQFF.

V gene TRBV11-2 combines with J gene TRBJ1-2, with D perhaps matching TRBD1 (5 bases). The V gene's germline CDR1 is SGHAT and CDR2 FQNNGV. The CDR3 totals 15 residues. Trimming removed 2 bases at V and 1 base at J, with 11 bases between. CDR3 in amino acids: CASSLTGGINYGYTF. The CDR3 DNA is TGTGCCAGCAGCTTAACTGGGGGGATTAACTATGGCTACACCTTC.

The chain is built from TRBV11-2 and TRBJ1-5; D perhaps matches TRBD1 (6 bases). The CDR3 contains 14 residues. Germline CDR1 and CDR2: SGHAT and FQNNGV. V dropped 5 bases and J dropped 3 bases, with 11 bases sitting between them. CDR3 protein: CASSAQGFNQPQHF. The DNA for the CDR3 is TGTGCCAGCAGCGCACAGGGTTTCAATCAGCCCCAGCATTTT. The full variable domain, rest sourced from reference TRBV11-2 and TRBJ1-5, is EAGVAQSPRYKIIEKRQSVAFWCNPISGHATLYWYQQILGQGPKLLIQFQNNGVVDDSQLPKDRFSAERLKGVDSTLKIQPAKLEDSAVYLCASSAQGFNQPQHFGDGTRLSIL.

This CDR3 is CASTRQGGDQETQYF. The CDR3 DNA is TGTGCCAGCACCCGACAGGGCGGAGACCAAGAGACCCAGTACTTC. This chain connects TRBV6-1 to TRBJ2-5, with 7 bases aligning to TRBD1. The CDR3 loop spans 15 amino acids. Germline V gives CDR1 MNHNS, CDR2 SASEGT. V gave up 7 bases and J gave up 0 bases; unmatched junction bases: 8.

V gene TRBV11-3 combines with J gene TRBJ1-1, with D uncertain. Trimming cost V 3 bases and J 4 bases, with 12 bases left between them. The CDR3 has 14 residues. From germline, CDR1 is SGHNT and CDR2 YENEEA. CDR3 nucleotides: TGTGCCAGCAGCTTTAACCCGGTCGGCACTGAAGCTTTCTTT. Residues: CASSFNPVGTEAFF.